The 24 T cell receptor beta chains presented below share a single source sample, sequenced in a study of T cells in Graves' hyperthyroidism and ophthalmopathy. Amplification of TCR beta CDR3 regions was performed using RNA transcripts as template. Using the HTBI primer set, a first-round RT-PCR was run on the TCR CDR3. TCRdb redid the calling of the multiplex PCR reads with MiXCR, one entry per CDR3 protein. The data contain 380,000 or so distinct CDR3 sequences, roughly 19% of them singletons. Sequences were obtained from blood. These receptors originate from a woman under 30 with Graves' hyperthyroidism.

In its sample, this clonotype was seen many times. The J gene is TRBJ2-7, the V gene TRBV11-1; D possibly corresponds to TRBD1 (6 bases). V dropped 7 bases and J dropped 0 bases, with 16 bases sitting between them. The CDR3 totals 15 residues. CDR1 is SGHAT and CDR2 is FQDESV in the germline V gene (reference sequence). In nucleotides, the CDR3 is TGTGCCAGCACCCAGTGGCAGGGGACCTCCTACGAGCAGTACTTC. Protein sequence: CASTQWQGTSYEQYF.

This clonotype was observed many times. This sequence joins TRBV30 and TRBJ2-5; D unclear. The CDR3 runs to 12 residues. Germline V gene lookup returns CDR1 GTSNPN and CDR2 SVGIG (reference sequence). Deletions cut 1 base from V and 5 bases from J, with 8 bases between. CDR3 residues: CAWSGVRETQYF. DNA of the CDR3: TGTGCCTGGAGTGGAGTTCGGGAGACCCAGTACTTC.

This clonotype was seen ten or more times. The rearrangement links TRBV24-1 to TRBJ2-7; 8 bases match TRBD1. The V gene's germline CDR1 is KGHDR and CDR2 SFDVKD. V lost 4 bases, J lost 5 bases, and 6 bases stayed unmatched. CDR3 length: 14 amino acids. This CDR3 reads CATSDQTGDDEQYF. CDR3 coding DNA: TGTGCCACCAGTGACCAGACAGGGGACGACGAGCAGTACTTC.

V and J are TRBV9 and TRBJ2-7, with 9 bases lining up with TRBD2. The CDR3 has 17 residues. V shed 0 bases, J shed 2 bases, and the junction held 9 bases outside the gene matches. The germline V gene has CDR1 SGDLS and CDR2 YYNGEE. The CDR3, as DNA: TGTGCCAGCAGCGTAGAGGACTCGCTAGCGGGGCCCTACGAGCAGTACTTC. Protein: CASSVEDSLAGPYEQYF. Together with reference TRBV9 and TRBJ2-7, the CDR3 gives the full variable domain: DSGVTQTPKHLITATGQRVTLRCSPRSGDLSVYWYQQSLDQGLQFLIQYYNGEERAKGNILERFSAQQFPDLHSELNLSSLELGDSALYFCASSVEDSLAGPYEQYFGPGTRLTVT.

This clonotype came up a few times. V and J are TRBV20-1 and TRBJ1-2, with D perhaps TRBD1 (5 bases). This CDR3 spans 14 amino acids. The germline V gene encodes CDR1 DFQATT and CDR2 SNEGSKA (reference sequence). The V gene lost 0 bases and the J gene lost 8 bases, with 16 bases spanning the gap. Written as DNA, the CDR3 is TGCAGTGCTAGAGATCGGACAAAGGAGGAAGGCTACACCTTC. Translated, it gives CSARDRTKEEGYTF.

This clonotype was seen repeatedly, ten times or more. Because the CDR3's place on the DNA is in doubt, the DNA is left out and the CDR3 is given as listed by TCRdb. The rearrangement joins TRBV2 to TRBJ1-5; the table assigns TRBD1, which was not confirmed against the DNA. A total of 15 residues make up the CDR3, ends included. Germline lookup yields CDR1 SNHLY and CDR2 FYNNEI. The CDR3 is CASKVGTGAHQPQHF.

This clonotype was seen ten or more times. The chain uses TRBV10-2 and TRBJ1-1; D not resolved. This CDR3 is built from 13 residues. The germline V and J ends were trimmed by 4 bases and 2 bases, with 8 bases remaining between them. Germline V CDR1 and CDR2: WSHSY, SAAADI. Written as DNA, the CDR3 is TGCGCCAGCAGTGTGTCCGGCAACACTGAAGCTTTCTTT. Its protein is CASSVSGNTEAFF.

A note on this clonotype: One junction end disagrees with the germline gene, perhaps due to a read error. The CDR3 DNA reads as TGTGCCAGCAAGGTACAGGGGGGCCAAGCGACCCAGTACTTC. Translation: CASKVQGGQATQYF. The chain couples TRBV28 to TRBJ2-5; 8 bases match TRBD1. The CDR3 consists of 14 residues. CDR1 is MDHEN, CDR2 SYDVKM, per germline.

The table lists this clonotype with many counts. The chain recombines TRBV10-3 with TRBJ2-6; a weak D match, TRBD2 (6 bases). The CDR3 extends over 18 amino acids. The germline V and J ends were trimmed by 2 bases and 0 bases, with 14 bases remaining between them. CDR1 ENHRY and CDR2 SYGVKD come from the germline V gene. The CDR3 DNA follows: TGTGCCATCAGTGAGCGCACCGGGGGTAGCTCTGGGGCCAACGTCCTGACTTTC. Amino acid sequence: CAISERTGGSSGANVLTF.

This clonotype was found many times. The DNA for the CDR3 is TGTGCCAGCCGCAACGTTCTGAGGGGCAAACGTGGCTACACCTTC. Translated, it gives CASRNVLRGKRGYTF. The chain has TRBV3-1 and TRBJ1-2; perhaps TRBD1 as D (5 bases). The V gene's germline CDR1 is LGHDT and CDR2 YNNKEL (reference sequence). This CDR3 is 15 amino acids long. Trimming removed 8 bases from V and 7 bases from J, with 23 bases in between.

As for this clonotype: This may be a read error: a much more frequent sequence differs by one nucleotide. J is TRBJ1-2 and V is TRBV18; possibly TRBD1 for D (5 bases). V was cut by 7 bases and J by 4 bases, with 19 bases left in between. This CDR3 spans 15 amino acids. Germline CDR1 KGHSH, CDR2 LQKENI. CDR3 region: CASLRPGTALYGYTF. The CDR3 bases are TGTGCCAGCTTACGACCGGGGACCGCCCTCTATGGCTACACCTTC.

There are a few counts of this clonotype. V gene TRBV9 combines with J gene TRBJ1-2; maybe TRBD1 (6 bases). This CDR3 contains 16 residues. Germline-derived CDR1 and CDR2 are SGDLS and YYNGEE. Between the trimmed V and J ends, which lost 4 bases and 6 bases, there was a span of 22 bases. The CDR3 reads CASSPDRSGGGHGYTF. CDR3 in DNA: TGTGCCAGCAGCCCCGATCGAAGTGGGGGGGGCCATGGCTACACCTTC.

This clonotype was detected many times. The rearrangement joins TRBV11-2 to TRBJ2-2, with D possibly TRBD1 on 6 matching bases. The CDR3 totals 17 residues. Trimming shortened V by 4 bases and J by 1 base, and 16 bases separated the two germline ends. The germline gives CDR1 SGHAT, CDR2 FQNNGV. Written as DNA, the CDR3 is TGTGCCAGCAGCTCTACAGATTGGACAGAGAACACCGGGGAGCTGTTTTTT. Translating it yields CASSSTDWTENTGELFF.

This clonotype was picked up many times. The chain couples TRBV20-1 to TRBJ2-7, with D possibly matching TRBD1 (5 bases). The CDR3 runs to 13 residues. Trimming pared 2 bases from V and 0 bases from J, leaving 8 bases between. Germline assignment: CDR1 DFQATT and CDR2 SNEGSKA (reference sequence). CDR3 protein: CSARLDTSYEQYF. The CDR3 DNA sequence: TGCAGTGCTAGATTGGACACCTCCTACGAGCAGTACTTC.

The table lists this clonotype with many counts. The V gene is TRBV29-1, the J gene TRBJ1-1, with 7 bases fitting TRBD1. Germline lookup yields CDR1 SQVTM and CDR2 ANQGSEA. With 5 bases clipped from V and 8 bases from J, the junction kept 8 bases outside the gene matches. This CDR3 has 12 residues. CDR3 sequence reads: CSVTLTDREAFF. The CDR3 bases are TGCAGCGTTACCCTAACGGACAGGGAAGCTTTCTTT.

This clonotype was found many times. The V gene is TRBV5-1, the J gene TRBJ2-5, with D tentatively TRBD2 (5 bases). This CDR3 has 14 amino acids. Germline V gene data show CDR1 as SGHRS and CDR2 as YFSETQ. Trimming took off 4 bases at V and 5 bases at J, with 15 bases between the two ends. The CDR3 region is CASSIRGMVETQYF. In nucleotides, the CDR3 is TGCGCCAGCAGCATCCGGGGTATGGTGGAGACCCAGTACTTC.

This clonotype was detected a few times. Just one base apart from a much larger clone, this may be a read error. This chain joins TRBV5-1 and TRBJ2-2; the D gene is possibly TRBD1 (6 bases). From germline, CDR1 is SGHRS and CDR2 YFSETQ. The CDR3 runs 14 residues. DNA of the CDR3: TGCACCAGCAGCTACATACAGGGTGCCGGGGAGCTGTTTTTT. Protein: CTSSYIQGAGELFF. Together with reference TRBV5-1 and TRBJ2-2, the CDR3 gives the full variable domain: KAGVTQTPRYLIKTRGQQVTLSCSPISGHRSVSWYQQTPGQGLQFLFEYFSETQRNKGNFPGRFSGRQFSNSRSEMNVSTLELGDSALYLCTSSYIQGAGELFFGEGSRLTVL.

V usage is TRBV5-1 and J usage is TRBJ2-7, with 7 bases lining up with TRBD1. V was pared by 0 bases and J by 5 bases, with 8 bases of the junction left unmatched. This CDR3 is built from 15 residues. Looked up from germline, CDR1 is SGHRS and CDR2 is YFSETQ. The CDR3 region has the DNA TGCGCCAGCAGCTTGGGTGACAGGGCCTCGGACGAGCAGTACTTC. Protein sequence: CASSLGDRASDEQYF. The entire variable domain, with the rest obtained from reference TRBV5-1 and TRBJ2-7, is as follows: KAGVTQTPRYLIKTRGQQVTLSCSPISGHRSVSWYQQTPGQGLQFLFEYFSETQRNKGNFPGRFSGRQFSNSRSEMNVSTLELGDSALYLCASSLGDRASDEQYFGPGTRLTVT.

The chain has TRBV20-1 and TRBJ2-5; 10 bases align to TRBD1. In germline, CDR1 is DFQATT, CDR2 SNEGSKA (reference sequence). There are 15 residues in the CDR3. Unmatched junction bases numbered 8, after V lost 2 bases and J lost 5 bases. As DNA, the CDR3 is TGCAGTGCTAGACGTGGGACAGGGGAGGTCGAGACCCAGTACTTC. It yields the protein CSARRGTGEVETQYF.

V gene TRBV25-1 combines with J gene TRBJ2-2; D is possibly TRBD2 (5 bases). Germline V gene data show CDR1 as MGHDK and CDR2 as SYGVNS. The ends were cut back, 6 bases at V and 7 bases at J, with 9 bases in the middle. This CDR3 contains 12 residues. Here the CDR3 reads CASSDYYGELFF. In DNA form, the CDR3 reads TGTGCCAGCAGCGACTATTACGGGGAGCTGTTTTTT.

In this sample, this clonotype turned up many times. Here the CDR3 reads CASSDSGQSNQPQHF. In DNA, the CDR3 is TGTGCCAGCAGTGATTCGGGACAGAGCAATCAGCCCCAGCATTTT. The V call is TRBV25-1, the J call TRBJ1-5; 7 positions match TRBD1. The ends lost 3 bases at V and 1 base at J; junction bases unmatched: 3. The CDR3 consists of 15 residues. CDR1 MGHDK and CDR2 SYGVNS come from the germline V gene. Full variable domain (outside the CDR3, taken from reference TRBV25-1 and TRBJ1-5): EADIYQTPRYLVIGTGKKITLECSQTMGHDKMYWYQQDPGMELHLIHYSYGVNSTEKGDLSSESTVSRIRTEHFPLTLESARPSHTSQYLCASSDSGQSNQPQHFGDGTRLSIL.

In its sample, this clonotype was seen many times. The genes are TRBV7-2 and TRBJ2-5; D gene uncertain. The CDR3 is made up of 15 amino acids. The V gene's germline CDR1 is SGHTA and CDR2 FQGNSA. The germline V and J ends were trimmed by 1 base and 5 bases, with 14 bases remaining between them. CDR3 in DNA: TGTGCCAGCAGCTTAGGATTGGGCCAAGGGGAGACCCAGTACTTC. This sequence encodes CASSLGLGQGETQYF.

The chain recombines TRBV12-3 or TRBV12-4 with TRBJ2-5; D is tentatively TRBD1 or TRBD2 (7 bases each). With 4 bases removed from V and 4 bases from J, the gap between germline ends came to 19 bases. The CDR3 consists of 16 residues. The CDR3 loop reads CASSSLTGRLAETQYF. The CDR3 DNA reads as TGTGCCAGCAGTTCCCTGACAGGGAGACTAGCAGAGACCCAGTACTTC.

CDR3 sequence: CASSQPETGSTYGYTF. For the CDR3, the DNA is TGCGCCAGCAGCCAGCCGGAGACAGGGAGCACCTATGGCTACACCTTC. This chain links TRBV5-1 with TRBJ1-2; TRBD1 matches at 7 bases. Germline values: CDR1 SGHRS, CDR2 YFSETQ. The CDR3 is 16 amino acids. Unmatched junction bases numbered 13, after V lost 4 bases and J lost 4 bases. The complete variable domain, with remaining parts taken from reference TRBV5-1 and TRBJ1-2, reads KAGVTQTPRYLIKTRGQQVTLSCSPISGHRSVSWYQQTPGQGLQFLFEYFSETQRNKGNFPGRFSGRQFSNSRSEMNVSTLELGDSALYLCASSQPETGSTYGYTFGSGTRLTVV.